A single sample is the source of the 11 T cell receptor beta chains below, sequenced in a study of blood T cell repertoires in COVID-19. Some clones are missing from TCRdb's copy, which holds only in-frame ones; the method was immunoSEQ multiplex PCR. Of 85,000 to 130,000 clones listed, 86% are singletons. The sample comprised PBMCs or T cells enriched from blood (not recorded which). Receptor source: a woman aged 50 to 60 who had recovered from COVID-19.

The J gene is TRBJ1-5, the V gene TRBV2, with 7 nucleotides matching TRBD1. V shed 7 bases, J shed 0 bases, and the junction held 6 bases outside the gene matches. The CDR3 sequence is 15 residues long. Germline V gene data show CDR1 as SNHLY and CDR2 as FYNNEI. The CDR3 DNA sequence: TGTGCCAGCAAAAGGGACAGCCCTAGCAATCAGCCCCAGCATTTT. Translation gives CASKRDSPSNQPQHF.

This sequence joins TRBV19 and TRBJ2-3, with TRBD1 matching over 7 bases. The ends lost 10 bases at V and 2 bases at J; junction bases unmatched: 12. In germline, CDR1 is LNHDA, CDR2 SQIVND (reference sequence). The CDR3 spans 15 residues. CDR3 sequence (DNA): TGTGCCACCGCCGCGCAGGGGGATAACACAGATACGCAGTATTTT. As protein: CATAAQGDNTDTQYF.

This chain joins TRBV21-1 and TRBJ1-5; the listed D gene, TRBD1, was not tested against the DNA. TRBV21-1 is termed a pseudogene. The CDR3 spans 16 residues. The CDR3 protein is CASRKQGRKYHQPQHF. CDR3 sequence (DNA): TGTGCCAGCAGAAAACAGGGTCGCAAGTACCATCAGCCCCAGCATTTT.

V and J are TRBV19 and TRBJ1-5; TRBD1 aligns across 12 bases. There are 14 residues in the CDR3. Trimming at V came to 7 bases and at J to 9 bases, leaving 7 bases not matched to a gene. Germline-derived CDR1 and CDR2 are LNHDA and SQIVND (reference sequence). The CDR3 DNA is TGTGCCAGTAATACCGGGACAGGGGGCCGGCCCCAGCATTTT. Encoded protein: CASNTGTGGRPQHF.

The gene calls are TRBV11-3 and TRBJ2-2, with a possible D match to TRBD2 (6 bases). Germline V gene lookup returns CDR1 SGHNT and CDR2 YENEEA. This CDR3 comprises 19 residues. V was cut by 0 bases and J by 2 bases, with 19 bases left in between. The CDR3 is CASSLDRGRLGVNTGELFF. CDR3 coding DNA: TGTGCCAGCAGCTTAGATCGAGGGAGACTAGGGGTAAACACCGGGGAGCTGTTTTTT.

This clone has more than one count but fewer than ten. This chain links TRBV11-1 with TRBJ2-3, with 10 bases fitting TRBD1. The V and J ends lost 3 bases and 1 base, in that order; junction bases with no gene match: 1. Looked up from germline, CDR1 is SGHAT and CDR2 is FQDESV (reference sequence). The CDR3 contains 15 residues. The DNA of the CDR3 is TGTGCCAGCAGCTTCGACAGGGGGCGCACAGATACGCAGTATTTT. As protein: CASSFDRGRTDTQYF. Filled out from reference TRBV11-1 and TRBJ2-3, the complete variable domain reads EAEVAQSPRYKITEKSQAVAFWCDPISGHATLYWYRQILGQGPELLVQFQDESVVDDSQLPKDRFSAERLKGVDSTLKIQPAELGDSAMYLCASSFDRGRTDTQYFGPGTRLTVL.

The chain combines TRBV28 with TRBJ2-3; TRBD2 matches 9 bases. The CDR3 sequence is 18 residues long. Germline lookup yields CDR1 MDHEN and CDR2 SYDVKM. V lost 6 bases to trimming and J lost 2 bases; unmatched junction nucleotides: 15. CDR3 residues: CASSYPGGAGGYTDTQYF. CDR3 coding DNA: TGTGCCAGCAGCTACCCGGGGGGCGCGGGAGGGTACACAGATACGCAGTATTTT.

The J gene is TRBJ1-1, the V gene TRBV29-1, with D perhaps TRBD1 (5 bases). The length of the CDR3 is 15 residues. Trimming shortened V by 2 bases and J by 0 bases, and 13 bases separated the two germline ends. In germline, CDR1 is SQVTM, CDR2 ANQGSEA. The CDR3 bases are TGCAGCGTTGAAAGGCATAGACAGATGAACACTGAAGCTTTCTTT. This gives the protein CSVERHRQMNTEAFF.

The chain employs TRBV6-5 and TRBJ2-3, with 10 bases lining up with TRBD2. The CDR3 is 15 residues long. Germline lookup yields CDR1 MNHEY and CDR2 SVGAGI. Trimming took 11 bases from V and 2 from J; bases not matched to a gene: 10. The CDR3 coding sequence is TGTGCCGGTTGCACCGGGACTAGCGTCACAGATACGCAGTATTTT. It encodes CAGCTGTSVTDTQYF.

The chain combines TRBV19 with TRBJ1-5; D perhaps matches TRBD1 (6 bases). Germline CDR1 and CDR2: LNHDA and SQIVND (reference sequence). V dropped 4 bases and J dropped 7 bases, with 14 bases sitting between them. This CDR3 has 14 amino acids. CDR3 coding DNA: TGTGCCAGTAGTAGGTACCGGGACACCCAGCCCCAGCATTTT. Translated, it gives CASSRYRDTQPQHF.

The chain links TRBV19 to TRBJ1-5; D possibly corresponds to TRBD1 (5 bases). V lost 7 bases and J 4 bases, leaving 17 bases between the germline ends. The V gene's germline CDR1 is LNHDA and CDR2 SQIVND (reference sequence). This CDR3 is 15 amino acids long. The CDR3 protein is CASIEGPGFNQPQHF. In DNA form, the CDR3 reads TGTGCCAGTATCGAAGGCCCAGGGTTTAATCAGCCCCAGCATTTT.